This is a list of T cell receptor beta chains from one sample in a study of beta chain features in type 1 diabetes. Using immunoSEQ multiplex PCR, the repertoire was profiled, and TCRdb retains in-frame clones only, with some absent. The top ten hold more than 0.025% of the sample, which has about 250,000 clones, 13% to 15% seen once. The sequencing input was naive CD4+ T cells from blood. The receptor set was obtained from a woman between 40 and 55 years old in good health. CDR3s include the opening cysteine and the closing phenylalanine or tryptophan. The D gene is left open where the match is weak. A clone size is listed for some rows: how often the clone was seen (once, few, many), or a class if it is expanded.

V gene	J gene	clone size	D gene	CDR3 DNA	CDR3 protein
TRBV7-2	TRBJ1-4	.	TRBD1	TGTGCCAGCAGCCGGACAGGGACTAATGAAAAACTGTTTTTT	CASSRTGTNEKLFF
TRBV18	TRBJ1-1	.	.	TGTGCCAGCTCAAATCGAGAGAACACTGAAGCTTTCTTT	CASSNRENTEAFF
TRBV5-4	TRBJ2-3	few	.	TGTGCCAGCAGCCTCGCGGGAAGGGCCTCAGATACGCAGTATTTT	CASSLAGRASDTQYF
TRBV29-1	TRBJ1-6	.	TRBD1	TGCAGCGTACGGACCAGGGGGCGGGGATCACCCCTCCACTTT	CSVRTRGRGSPLHF
TRBV5-1	TRBJ2-2	.	TRBD2	TGCGCCAGCAGCTCCGGGACTAGCGGCGGCACCGGGGAGCTGTTTTTT	CASSSGTSGGTGELFF
TRBV19	TRBJ2-7	.	TRBD2	TGTGCCAGTAGCACTCCCGGGACTAGCGGGGGGCGAAGCTCCTACGAGCAGTACTTC	CASSTPGTSGGRSSYEQYF
TRBV7-8	TRBJ2-7	.	TRBD1	TGTGCCAGCAGCCAACACAGGGGGCGCCGGGTTACCGAGCAGTACTTC	CASSQHRGRRVTEQYF
TRBV7-7	TRBJ2-3	.	TRBD1	TGTGCCAGCAGCTTAGGGGACAGGGCCACAGATACGCAGTATTTT	CASSLGDRATDTQYF
TRBV5-6	TRBJ2-1	few	TRBD1	TGTGCCAGCAGCTTGGACCGGACCGGGACAGGGGACGAGCAGTTCTTC	CASSLDRTGTGDEQFF
TRBV5-1	TRBJ2-2	.	.	TGCGCCAGCAGCTCGGACACCTGGACCGGGGAGCTGTTTTTT	CASSSDTWTGELFF
TRBV2	TRBJ2-3	few	TRBD1	TGTGCCAGCACTCCGACAGGGGTAGATACGCAGTATTTT	CASTPTGVDTQYF
TRBV15	TRBJ2-3	few	TRBD1	TGTGCCACCAGCGGGGACGACAGGGGGCATAAAGATACGCAGTATTTT	CATSGDDRGHKDTQYF
TRBV10-2	TRBJ2-3	.	.	TGCGCCAGCAGTGCTAGCACAGATACGCAGTATTTT	CASSASTDTQYF
TRBV6-5	TRBJ1-1	.	.	TGTGCCAGCAGTTACAATAGTTGGAACACTGAAGCTTTCTTT	CASSYNSWNTEAFF
TRBV15	TRBJ2-7	few	.	TGTGCCACCAGCAGACACCCTTTGCGGGATCCATCCTACGAGCAGTACTTC	CATSRHPLRDPSYEQYF
TRBV7-2	TRBJ1-5	.	TRBD1	TGTGCCAGCAGCTTAGTACAGGGGGGTAATCAGCCCCAGCATTTT	CASSLVQGGNQPQHF
TRBV2	TRBJ1-5	.	.	TGTGCCAGCGTAGGGGTGACCAATCAGCCCCAGCATTTT	CASVGVTNQPQHF
TRBV5-6	TRBJ2-5	once	TRBD2	TGTGCCAGCGCCGGGGGGTTAAGAGAGACCCAGTACTTC	CASAGGLRETQYF
TRBV13	TRBJ1-1	.	.	TGTGCCAGCTCCCACACCGACAGAAACACTGAAGCTTTCTTT	CASSHTDRNTEAFF
TRBV5-6	TRBJ2-7	.	TRBD2	TGTGCCAGCAGCATGATCGGGGGAGCGGGGGTCTTATACGAGCAGTACTTC	CASSMIGGAGVLYEQYF
TRBV27	TRBJ2-3	few	.	TGTGCCAGCAGTTTATCGACTATTTCAGATACGCAGTATTTT	CASSLSTISDTQYF
TRBV27	TRBJ2-3	.	.	TGTGCCAGCAGGACGACTAGGAACACAGATACGCAGTATTTT	CASRTTRNTDTQYF
TRBV18	TRBJ1-1	.	.	TGTGCCAGCTCACCACCTTCAGGGGCGAACACTGAAGCTTTCTTT	CASSPPSGANTEAFF
TRBV6-5	TRBJ1-2	few	TRBD1	TGTGCCAGCACCCCCGGAGGGGGCTTTGGTTATGGCTACACCTTC	CASTPGGGFGYGYTF
TRBV6-5	TRBJ2-4	few	.	TGTGCCAGCAGTTACAGGGGTGACATTCAGTACTTC	CASSYRGDIQYF
TRBV7-6	TRBJ2-7	.	TRBD1	TGTGCCAGCAGCTTCGGGGCCGCCGGGACAGGGGGCAGGCCCTACGAGCAGTACTTC	CASSFGAAGTGGRPYEQYF
TRBV10-3	TRBJ2-2	.	.	TGTGCCATCAGTGGTCAGATTAACACCGGGGAGCTGTTTTTT	CAISGQINTGELFF
TRBV2	TRBJ2-7	few	TRBD1	TGTGCCAGCAGATGGGGACAGGAGGGCTACGAGCAGTACTTC	CASRWGQEGYEQYF
TRBV9	TRBJ1-6	.	.	TGTGCCAGCAGCGTAGGTACAGGGATTAATTCACCCCTCCACTTT	CASSVGTGINSPLHF
TRBV7-2	TRBJ1-2	few	.	TGTGCCAGCAGCCCGGGGGGGGGAACTAACTATGGCTACACCTTC	CASSPGGGTNYGYTF
TRBV13	TRBJ2-7	.	.	TGTGCCAGCAGCGATAGTAGGGGCTCTAACGAGCAGTACTTC	CASSDSRGSNEQYF
TRBV5-4	TRBJ1-1	.	TRBD1	TGTGCCAGCAGCCTGGACAGGGGAAGGACTGAAGCTTTCTTT	CASSLDRGRTEAFF
TRBV9	TRBJ2-1	few	TRBD2	TGTGCCAGCAGTGGTTGGACTAGCGGGGCCAATGAGCAGTTCTTC	CASSGWTSGANEQFF
TRBV11-2	TRBJ2-7	few	.	TGTGCCAGCAGCTCTAGTCTTCAGGGATACTACGAGCAGTACTTC	CASSSSLQGYYEQYF
TRBV2	TRBJ1-4	few	.	TGTGCCAGCAAACTACAGGGCCGGGGTGAAAAACTGTTTTTT	CASKLQGRGEKLFF
TRBV7-2	TRBJ2-1	.	TRBD1	TGTGCCAGCTCGACTCAGGGGGTTACAAATGTTGAGCAGTTCTTC	CASSTQGVTNVEQFF
TRBV5-4	TRBJ2-2	few	.	TGTGCCAGCAGCTTGGCGGTCGGGGAGCTGTTTTTT	CASSLAVGELFF
TRBV5-4	TRBJ2-5	few	.	TGTGCCAGCAGCTTGGCCGTACTACAAGAGACCCAGTACTTC	CASSLAVLQETQYF
TRBV10-3	TRBJ1-2	.	.	TGTGCCATCAGGGATTTACAGGGTGCGGTTGGTGGCTACACCTTC	CAIRDLQGAVGGYTF
TRBV5-1	TRBJ2-7	few	TRBD2	TGCGCCAGCACCTCTCTCGCCGGGACTAGCGTTTTAAGGCAGTACTTC	CASTSLAGTSVLRQYF
TRBV2	TRBJ2-5	.	TRBD1	TGTGCCAGCAGTGGAGGGGACAGGGACCAAGAGACCCAGTACTTC	CASSGGDRDQETQYF
TRBV2	TRBJ1-2	few	.	TGTGCCAGCAGTGAAGCGCATCCGGTGACGGGTGGAGGCTACACCTTC	CASSEAHPVTGGGYTF